These 9 T cell receptor beta chains came from one sample sequenced in a study of blood T cell repertoires in COVID-19 (dated by TCRdb to 2020 to 2022). The library was made by the immunoSEQ multiplex PCR assay. In TCRdb, the immuneACCESS table is reduced to in-frame sequences with V and J assigned. These tables do not hold every clone; where another copy was compared, an unresolved V gene accounts for under half, and the others remain unexplained. The sample table records over 75,000 clones; 90% of these occur just once. Clones ranked in the top ten supply 1.5% to 2% of the sample. Sequencing was done on a sample of peripheral blood. Receptors were obtained from a man aged 55 to 69 with acute or convalescent COVID-19.

V and J are TRBV21-1 and TRBJ2-7; the table gives TRBD1 as D, unverified against the DNA. TRBV21-1 is classified as a pseudogene. The CDR3 consists of 17 residues. Written as DNA, the CDR3 is TGTGCCAGCAGCAAAGCCCCCCTCAGGGGGGCGAACTACGAGCAGTACTTC. As protein: CASSKAPLRGANYEQYF.

V gene TRBV5-4 combines with J gene TRBJ2-7; possible D gene TRBD1, 7 bases. CDR1 and CDR2 (germline): SGHNT, YYREEE (reference sequence). CDR3 length: 15 amino acids. Trimming took 4 bases from V and 2 from J, leaving 16 bases between them. This CDR3 is CASSRIAGQTYEQYF. CDR3 DNA: TGTGCCAGCAGCCGTATCGCGGGACAGACCTACGAGCAGTACTTC.

The V gene is TRBV10-2, the J gene TRBJ2-2; the D gene is possibly TRBD2 (6 bases). Germline V gives CDR1 WSHSY, CDR2 SAAADI. The CDR3 covers 15 residues. Trimming took off 3 bases at V and 5 bases at J, with 13 bases between the two ends. CDR3 loop: CASSELGGTTGELFF. The CDR3, as DNA: TGCGCCAGCAGTGAATTGGGGGGAACTACCGGGGAGCTGTTTTTT.

The chain is built from TRBV6-6 and TRBJ1-6; 7 nucleotides agree with TRBD1. The V and J ends lost 10 bases and 7 bases, in that order; junction bases with no gene match: 13. This CDR3 contains 15 residues. In germline, CDR1 is MNHNY, CDR2 SVGAGI (reference sequence). The CDR3 DNA sequence: TGTGCCACCCAGGGACAGCCCCTTGGAAATTCACCCCTCCACTTT. Protein product: CATQGQPLGNSPLHF.

The chain is built from TRBV19 and TRBJ2-6; D may be TRBD2 (5 bases). The V and J ends lost 5 bases and 1 base respectively, with 6 bases between them. This CDR3 contains 14 residues. Germline assignment: CDR1 LNHDA and CDR2 SQIVND (reference sequence). CDR3 region: CASSPGSGANVLTF. The DNA for the CDR3 is TGTGCCAGTAGTCCGGGGTCTGGGGCCAACGTCCTGACTTTC.

The chain has TRBV9 and TRBJ2-3; 7 nucleotides line up with TRBD2. Germline V lookup: CDR1 SGDLS, CDR2 YYNGEE. The CDR3 consists of 15 residues. Trimming cost V 4 bases and J 5 bases; bases outside gene matches: 10. The CDR3: CASSFGTTQVDTQYF. CDR3 in DNA: TGTGCCAGCAGCTTCGGGACTACCCAAGTAGATACGCAGTATTTT. The full variable domain, with the rest looked up from reference TRBV9 and TRBJ2-3, is DSGVTQTPKHLITATGQRVTLRCSPRSGDLSVYWYQQSLDQGLQFLIQYYNGEERAKGNILERFSAQQFPDLHSELNLSSLELGDSALYFCASSFGTTQVDTQYFGPGTRLTVL.

This clone has only one observation. The chain has TRBV7-3 and TRBJ2-1; 7 nucleotides line up with TRBD2. CDR1 and CDR2 from the germline V gene are SGHTA and FQGTGA. The junction had 5 bases not matched to a gene; V was cut back by 2 bases and J by 1 base. The CDR3 totals 16 residues. CDR3 bases: TGTGCCAGCAGCTTAGGCGGGAGCCCTTCCTACAATGAGCAGTTCTTC. This sequence encodes CASSLGGSPSYNEQFF.

This chain joins TRBV5-5 and TRBJ2-3; D is possibly TRBD2 (5 bases). Germline loops: CDR1 SGHKS, CDR2 YYEKEE (reference sequence). The CDR3 is made up of 17 amino acids. Trimming removed 0 bases at V and 0 bases at J, with 14 bases between. CDR3 sequence (DNA): TGTGCCAGCAGCTTGGTTTCAGGACGGGAAAGCACAGATACGCAGTATTTT. Amino acids: CASSLVSGRESTDTQYF.

The chain combines TRBV11-3 with TRBJ2-2; 10 bases line up with TRBD1. V dropped 3 bases and J dropped 0; count of bases not matched to a gene: 4. Germline lookup yields CDR1 SGHNT and CDR2 YENEEA. The CDR3 has 17 residues. Written as DNA, the CDR3 is TGTGCCAGCAGCTTGACAGGACAGGGGGCGAACACCGGGGAGCTGTTTTTT. It translates to CASSLTGQGANTGELFF. Combining the CDR3 with reference TRBV11-3 and TRBJ2-2 gives the whole variable domain EAGVVQSPRYKIIEKKQPVAFWCNPISGHNTLYWYLQNLGQGPELLIRYENEEAVDDSQLPKDRFSAERLKGVDSTLKIQPAELGDSAVYLCASSLTGQGANTGELFFGEGSRLTVL.